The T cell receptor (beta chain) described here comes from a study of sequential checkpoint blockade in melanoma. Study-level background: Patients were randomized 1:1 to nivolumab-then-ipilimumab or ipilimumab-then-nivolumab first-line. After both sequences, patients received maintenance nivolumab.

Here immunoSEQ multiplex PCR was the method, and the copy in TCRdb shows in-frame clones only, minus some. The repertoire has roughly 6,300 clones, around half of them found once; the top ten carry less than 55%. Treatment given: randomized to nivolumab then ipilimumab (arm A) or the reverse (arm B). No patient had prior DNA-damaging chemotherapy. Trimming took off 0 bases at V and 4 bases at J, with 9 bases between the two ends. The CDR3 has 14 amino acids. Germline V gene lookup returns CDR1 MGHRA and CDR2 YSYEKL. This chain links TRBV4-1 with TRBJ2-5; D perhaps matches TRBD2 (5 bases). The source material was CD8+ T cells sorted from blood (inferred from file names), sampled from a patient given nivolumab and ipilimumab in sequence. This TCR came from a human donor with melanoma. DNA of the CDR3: TGCGCCAGCAGCCAAGATGAGGGCCGAGAGACCCAGTACTTC. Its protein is CASSQDEGRETQYF.